This T cell receptor (beta chain) was profiled in a study of T cell responses to AZD1222 COVID-19 vaccine. The data were produced by immunoSEQ multiplex PCR, yet TCRdb's version contains in-frame clones alone and is incomplete. The table lists about 150,000 clones, about four fifths of them singletons. The specimen was peripheral blood, collected on day 0 of AZD1222 vaccination. The TCR originated in an adult in good health.

The CDR3 DNA reads TGTGCCTCCCTCGTGGGGGGCGGGGGCAATCAGCCCCAGCATTTT. It yields the protein CASLVGGGGNQPQHF. This rearrangement joins TRBV28 to TRBJ1-5; tentative D call: TRBD1 (6 bases). The CDR3 contains 15 residues. V shed 11 bases and J shed 2 bases, with 19 bases lying between them. The germline CDR1 and CDR2 sequences are MDHEN and SYDVKM.